The T cell receptor beta chain under discussion was sequenced for a study of CD8+ T cells in alopecia areata. Sample treatment: oral pan-JAK inhibitor, 5-10 mg twice daily. Study findings and constraints: For lesional scalp, especially alopecia totalis/universalis, clonality was higher than in normal scalp.

Only one count was recorded for this clone. Antigen unknown. The J segment lost 5 bases and the V segment lost 3 bases, leaving 3 bases of the junction unmatched. The V gene's germline CDR1 is PRHDT and CDR2 FYEKMQ (reference sequence). CDR3 size: 14 residues. After isolation, RNA underwent reverse transcription to generate cDNA as the sequencing template. Measured with immunoSEQ multiplex PCR; TCRdb has only the in-frame clones, and not every one. The table lists 170,000 or so clones, roughly 53% of them singletons, with around 13% in the top ten. The specimen comprised CD8+ T cells sorted from blood, sampled at week 24, from a patient treated with tofacitinib. The V gene is TRBV13, the J gene TRBJ2-7, with 11 bases matching TRBD1. This receptor was identified in a human donor with alopecia areata. Written as DNA, the CDR3 is TGTGCCAGCAGCTTTGGACAGGGGGCCCACGAGCAGTACTTC. Translated: CASSFGQGAHEQYF. The entire variable domain, with the rest obtained from reference TRBV13 and TRBJ2-7, is as follows: AAGVIQSPRHLIKEKRETATLKCYPIPRHDTVYWYQQGPGQDPQFLISFYEKMQSDKGSIPDRFSAQQFSDYHSELNMSSLELGDSALYFCASSFGQGAHEQYFGPGTRLTVT.